The 21 T cell receptor beta chains below were found in one sample sequenced in a study of glioma-infiltrating T cells after dendritic cell vaccination. TCRdb's table, derived via immunoSEQ multiplex PCR, lists solely in-frame clones and lacks some. The table records 72,000 or so clones, around 86% of them present only once. Time point meaning: after dendritic cell vaccination, including at tumor progression/relapse. The input for sequencing was blood, taken after dendritic cell vaccination. The receptors were sampled from a human donor with glioblastoma.

The V gene is TRBV11-3, the J gene TRBJ2-7, with D unresolved. Trimming cost V 4 bases and J 6 bases, with 13 bases left between them. CDR3 length: 13 amino acids. Germline assignment: CDR1 SGHNT and CDR2 YENEEA. The CDR3 region is CASSSFTSGEQYF. The CDR3 coding sequence is TGTGCCAGCAGCTCTTTTACTTCAGGCGAGCAGTACTTC. The full variable domain, its missing parts supplied by reference TRBV11-3 and TRBJ2-7, is EAGVVQSPRYKIIEKKQPVAFWCNPISGHNTLYWYLQNLGQGPELLIRYENEEAVDDSQLPKDRFSAERLKGVDSTLKIQPAELGDSAVYLCASSSFTSGEQYFGPGTRLTVT.

In its sample, this clone was seen a few times. The chain is built from TRBV5-1 and TRBJ1-4; the D is unclear. Trimming stripped 0 bases from V and 8 bases from J, with 8 bases between. The germline CDR1 and CDR2 sequences are SGHRS and YFSETQ. The CDR3 is 13 amino acids. The CDR3 loop reads CASSLVTREKLFF. The CDR3 region has the DNA TGCGCCAGCAGCTTGGTAACTCGGGAAAAACTGTTTTTT.

This clone was seen a few times. The genes are TRBV21-1 and TRBJ1-2; TRBD1 is taken as the D call from the table, unchecked against the DNA. TRBV21-1 is labeled a pseudogene. The CDR3 covers 13 residues. CDR3 nucleotides: TGTGCCAGCAGCTTCAGGTTCAGGGTTGGCTACACCTTC. It specifies CASSFRFRVGYTF.

The V call is TRBV5-5, the J call TRBJ1-2, with a tentative D call TRBD1 (6 bases). V lost 0 bases and J 6 bases, leaving 12 bases between the germline ends. Germline-derived CDR1 and CDR2 are SGHKS and YYEKEE (reference sequence). The CDR3 runs 14 residues. The CDR3 DNA follows: TGTGCCAGCAGCTTGGGCAGGGGCCGGGATGGCTACACCTTC. This translates into CASSLGRGRDGYTF.

The chain couples TRBV15 to TRBJ1-1; no clear D gene. This CDR3 spans 11 amino acids. Per germline, CDR1 LNHNV and CDR2 YYDKDF (reference sequence). Trimming left V 10 bases short and J 1 base short, with 7 bases between. The CDR3 DNA follows: TGTGCCATTAGAGGGAACACTGAAGCTTTCTTT. This encodes CAIRGNTEAFF.

This rearrangement joins TRBV6-5 to TRBJ2-7; 9 bases are a match to TRBD1. Germline V lookup: CDR1 MNHEY, CDR2 SVGAGI. V shed 7 bases and J 2 bases; nucleotides not matched to a gene: 6. The CDR3 is 14 amino acids. The CDR3 sequence is CASNLGTGTYEQYF. CDR3 sequence (DNA): TGTGCCAGCAACCTTGGGACAGGGACCTACGAGCAGTACTTC.

This rearrangement joins TRBV9 to TRBJ2-3; D may be TRBD1 (5 bases). This CDR3 comprises 15 residues. Trimming removed 0 bases from V and 4 bases from J, with 12 bases in between. The V gene's germline CDR1 is SGDLS and CDR2 YYNGEE. The CDR3 DNA is TGTGCCAGCAGCGTAGAGGGCAGGGTAGCAGATACGCAGTATTTT. The encoded protein is CASSVEGRVADTQYF.

This chain uses TRBV28 with TRBJ1-2; no definite D call. Per germline, CDR1 MDHEN and CDR2 SYDVKM. The germline V and J ends were trimmed by 4 bases and 4 bases, with 13 bases remaining between them. CDR3 length: 14 amino acids. The CDR3 sequence: CASSSPSGPYGYTF. DNA for the CDR3: TGTGCCAGCAGTTCACCCTCAGGTCCCTATGGCTACACCTTC.

The chain uses TRBV6-5 and TRBJ1-6, with a weak D call TRBD1 (6 bases). Germline V CDR1 and CDR2: MNHEY, SVGAGI. Trimming pared 7 bases from V and 10 bases from J, leaving 17 bases between. The CDR3 spans 14 residues. The CDR3 reads CASKTSGAGSPLHF. The CDR3 DNA follows: TGTGCCAGCAAGACTTCAGGGGCTGGGTCACCCCTCCACTTT.

The J gene is TRBJ2-7, the V gene TRBV15, with D possibly TRBD2 on 5 matching bases. V was trimmed by 6 bases and J by 5 bases, leaving 11 bases between them. Germline CDR1 reads LNHNV; CDR2 reads YYDKDF (reference sequence). The CDR3 extends over 12 amino acids. The CDR3, as DNA: TGTGCCACCAGTCGAGAGGGTAACGAGCAGTACTTC. It is translated as CATSREGNEQYF.

DNA for the CDR3: TGTGCCAGCGTCATCGGCGGAGGCGGGGAGCTGTTTTTT. Translating it yields CASVIGGGGELFF. The V gene is TRBV9, the J gene TRBJ2-2, with D maybe TRBD2 (5 bases). The V end lost 7 bases, the J end lost 7 bases, and 14 bases lay between the germline ends. Germline CDR1 and CDR2: SGDLS and YYNGEE. The CDR3 spans 13 residues.

This clone has a handful of counts. The rearrangement uses TRBV7-9 and TRBJ1-6; D is unclear. Trimming took 1 base from V and 11 from J, leaving 12 bases between them. The CDR3 covers 14 residues. In germline, CDR1 is SEHNR, CDR2 FQNEAQ (reference sequence). This chain's CDR3 is CASSLDSTVAPLHF. DNA of the CDR3: TGTGCCAGCAGCTTAGACAGTACAGTGGCACCCCTCCACTTT.

The chain combines TRBV5-4 with TRBJ1-2; 8 bases map to TRBD1. The CDR3 runs to 13 residues. The germline CDR1 and CDR2 sequences are SGHNT and YYREEE (reference sequence). V lost 5 bases to trimming and J lost 6 bases; unmatched junction nucleotides: 6. For the CDR3, the DNA is TGTGCCAGCAGGGTACAGGGGGTTGATGGCTACACCTTC. It specifies CASRVQGVDGYTF.

This rearrangement joins TRBV4-1 to TRBJ2-1; a weak D match, TRBD1 (6 bases). V was pared by 4 bases and J by 10 bases, with 17 bases between. The CDR3 has 14 residues. Germline-derived CDR1 and CDR2 are MGHRA and YSYEKL. The CDR3 bases are TGCGCCAGCAGCCTCCCCGGGCAGGGGTGGGAGCAGTTCTTC. Protein product: CASSLPGQGWEQFF.

The V call is TRBV5-4, the J call TRBJ1-1; no firm D call. CDR1 SGHNT and CDR2 YYREEE come from the germline V gene (reference sequence). V lost 9 bases to trimming and J lost 11 bases, with 14 bases between them. The CDR3 spans 10 residues. CDR3 region: CATDGRGAFF. CDR3 DNA: TGTGCCACAGACGGCCGAGGGGCTTTCTTT.

The J gene is TRBJ1-1, the V gene TRBV5-1; D remains unclear. This CDR3 has 15 amino acids. Trimming took 0 bases from V and 1 from J, leaving 10 bases between them. CDR1 and CDR2 (germline): SGHRS, YFSETQ. DNA for the CDR3: TGCGCCAGCAGCTTGGAGCCGACACCGAACACTGAAGCTTTCTTT. Protein product: CASSLEPTPNTEAFF.

A few counts support this clone. The rearrangement links TRBV11-3 to TRBJ2-7; D is ambiguous. The V end was cut by 5 bases, the J end by 6 bases, with 11 bases between. The CDR3 runs to 12 residues. CDR1 SGHNT and CDR2 YENEEA come from the germline V gene. Written as DNA, the CDR3 is TGTGCCAGCAGCCCAAGTACGGGCGAGCAGTACTTC. Translated: CASSPSTGEQYF.

V is TRBV19 and J is TRBJ2-3; a possible D gene is TRBD2 (5 bases). The CDR3 is 17 amino acids. The V and J ends lost 1 base and 1 base respectively, with 15 bases between them. Germline CDR1 LNHDA, CDR2 SQIVND (reference sequence). The chain's CDR3 is CASSIGSGSYRTDTQYF. As DNA, the CDR3 is TGTGCCAGTAGTATAGGGTCGGGGTCGTATCGCACAGATACGCAGTATTTT. Filled out from reference TRBV19 and TRBJ2-3, the complete variable domain reads DGGITQSPKYLFRKEGQNVTLSCEQNLNHDAMYWYRQDPGQGLRLIYYSQIVNDFQKGDIAEGYSVSREKKESFPLTVTSAQKNPTAFYLCASSIGSGSYRTDTQYFGPGTRLTVL.

This clone was observed a few times. This chain joins TRBV4-2 and TRBJ2-7; TRBD1 matches at 7 bases. This CDR3 is 14 amino acids long. V lost 4 bases to trimming and J lost 7 bases; unmatched junction nucleotides: 10. Per germline, CDR1 LGHNA and CDR2 YNFKEQ. The CDR3 bases are TGTGCCAGCAGCCCTCCCGGGACAGCCTTAGAGCAGTACTTC. This gives the protein CASSPPGTALEQYF.

The CDR3, as DNA: TGTGCCAGCAGCTCTCTAGCGGACAGTCAGCCCCAGCATTTT. Translating gives CASSSLADSQPQHF. J is TRBJ1-5 and V is TRBV7-9; D possibly corresponds to TRBD1 (6 bases). V was cut by 4 bases and J by 6 bases, with 13 bases left in between. The CDR3 has 14 residues. Germline loops: CDR1 SEHNR, CDR2 FQNEAQ (reference sequence).

The chain uses TRBV10-1 and TRBJ2-5; D unresolved. This CDR3 comprises 13 residues. V gave up 0 bases and J gave up 7 bases, with 9 bases separating them. Germline loops: CDR1 WNHNN, CDR2 SYGVQD (reference sequence). The CDR3 is CASSESGHATQYF. The CDR3 DNA is TGCGCCAGCAGTGAGTCGGGCCACGCGACCCAGTACTTC.